This TCR beta chain originates from a study of cytomegalovirus exposure and HLA in healthy donors. General study points: Researchers reported that a few CMV-associated chains were confirmed in vitro as CMV antigen-specific. The study assumed roughly uniform donor sequencing depth for presence/absence analyses.

With 4 bases removed from V and 5 bases from J, the gap between germline ends came to 12 bases. The CDR3 totals 14 residues. CDR1 and CDR2 (germline): MDHEN, SYDVKM. For this clone: Its specificity is not known.

PCR primers comprised 60 Vbeta and 13 Jbeta primers. Libraries were prepared by immunoSEQ multiplex PCR; TCRdb keeps only in-frame clonotypes and omits some of them. The table lists under 200,000 clones, under 80% of them singletons. The source material was PBMCs. This TCR was recovered from a man aged 40-49 years in good health and CMV-seronegative. The chain uses TRBV28 and TRBJ1-5; no reliable D call. The CDR3 loop reads CASSSETIYQPQHF. Written as DNA, the CDR3 is TGTGCCAGCAGTTCTGAGACTATTTATCAGCCCCAGCATTTT.